The clone carrying this T cell receptor (beta chain) was recorded at least ten times. The V gene's germline CDR1 is ENHRY and CDR2 SYGVKD. The V gene lost 6 bases and the J gene lost 3 bases, with 14 bases spanning the gap. The CDR3 consists of 14 residues. The entry originates in a study of Graves' ophthalmopathy and Graves' hyperthyroidism. RNA transcripts provided the template for amplifying TCR beta CDR3 regions. The first round was an RT-PCR with HTBI primers, and the second round was a multiplex PCR. One entry per CDR3 protein, called by TCRdb with MiXCR from the multiplex PCR reads. The table has fewer than 650,000 distinct CDR3 sequences, about 20% seen once. No donor had other autoimmune disease, uncontrolled infection, pregnancy or lactation. Diagnosis relied on clinical symptoms, serum thyroxine, TRAb, thyroid ultrasound and orbital computed tomography.

The specimen was peripheral blood. The chain carries TRBV10-3 and TRBJ1-1; D may be TRBD1 (6 bases). The origin of this receptor is a woman aged 18-29 years with stable Graves' hyperthyroidism. Some clones in this sample may be carry-over from other donors' samples. The CDR3 DNA reads TGTGCCATCAGAGGCACAGGGCTTGACACTGAAGCTTTCTTT. It yields the protein CAIRGTGLDTEAFF.